This record covers a single TCR beta chain. This clone showed up many times. This receptor's antigen is unknown. No quality values exist for individual bases; no much larger clone is one base distant. The library was built by means of PCR. The reads were generated on an Illumina HiSeq 4000. High-throughput sequencing was used to profile the TCR beta-chain CDR3 region of every patient. The authors' pipeline ran thus. A classifier to discriminate distant-metastatic papillary thyroid cancer patients was built from CDR3 differences across clinicopathological groups. The Shannon index was used to assess repertoire diversity, and the Morisita-Horn index was used to assess tumor-blood repertoire similarity. TCRdb cleaned the public reads at Q25 with fastp, built clones with MiXCR and kept in-frame beta chains. For this entry, the V and J calls and clone size follow TCRdb and not the study's own pipeline. The sample yields some 6,000 clones; around 16% were counted once. Around 10% of the sample goes to the ten largest clones.

CDR1 is given as DFQATT and CDR2 as SNEGSKA, both from the germline V gene (reference sequence). Cut back by 4 bases and 5 bases, the V and J ends lie 9 bases apart. Spanning cysteine to phenylalanine, the CDR3 consists of 12 amino acids. The only DNA kept is the CDR3, 36 bases in frame from the first base. The record originates from a study of metastatic and nonmetastatic thyroid tumors (dated by TCRdb to 2020 to 2022). About the study as a whole: Repertoires from peripheral blood and from tumor or nodule tissue samples of malignant and benign thyroid patients were compared. On the study overall, not on this receptor specifically: In both blood and tumor samples, TCR beta diversity was reported to be significantly higher in malignant tumors than in benign nodules.

None of the patients had been given any treatment before thyroid surgery. Patient clinical samples collected from about 2012 to 2019 were retrospectively analysed using T-cell receptor beta sequencing. Sequenced input: tumor tissue. The sequence derives from a male donor with papillary thyroid cancer or a benign thyroid nodule (not recorded which). Some clones in this sample may be carry-over from other donors' samples. The sequence links TRBV20-1 to TRBJ1-5; the D gene remains uncertain. This receptor carries the CDR3 CSANRGDQPQHF. The DNA sequence follows: TGCAGTGCTAACCGGGGAGATCAGCCCCAGCATTTT.